These 8 T cell receptor beta chains were sequenced from one sample in a study of CD8+CD57+ T cells in acquired aplastic anemia. Template material for TCR beta VDJ and CDR3 profiling consisted of genomic DNA. TCRdb fed the reads into MiXCR, producing one record per CDR3 protein. The table includes about 160,000 distinct CDR3 sequences, more than 40% detected once. The authors sequenced patients whose flow cytometry had shown CD8+CD57+ cell expansion. Sequencing was done on a sample of sorted CD4+, CD8+, or CD8+CD57+ T cells (not recorded which) from PBMCs. These receptors originate from a human donor with aplastic anemia.

This clonotype appeared many times. The chain employs TRBV7-6 and TRBJ1-2; D is perhaps TRBD1 (5 bases). The CDR3 has 15 amino acids. CDR1 and CDR2 (germline): SGHVS, FNYEAQ. With 3 bases removed from V and 3 bases from J, the gap between germline ends came to 14 bases. The chain's CDR3 is CASSFTEGPDYGYTF. The CDR3 coding sequence is TGTGCCAGCAGCTTCACGGAGGGGCCCGACTATGGCTACACCTTC.

This clonotype came up many times. The V gene is TRBV9, the J gene TRBJ2-7; D is perhaps TRBD2 (6 bases). V was shortened by 3 bases and J by 5 bases, with 15 bases between the two germline ends. The germline V gene has CDR1 SGDLS and CDR2 YYNGEE. The CDR3 is 14 amino acids. The CDR3 sequence: CASSAGRETDEQYF. The DNA of the CDR3 is TGTGCCAGCAGCGCGGGCCGGGAGACCGACGAGCAGTACTTC.

This clonotype was seen repeatedly, ten times or more. The chain carries TRBV19 and TRBJ2-7; TRBD1 aligns across 8 bases. In germline, CDR1 is LNHDA, CDR2 SQIVND (reference sequence). The CDR3 is 14 residues long. Unmatched junction bases numbered 3, after V lost 2 bases and J lost 3 bases. The DNA of the CDR3 is TGTGCCAGTAGTATAAAACAGGGGGGCTACGAGCAGTACTTC. Protein: CASSIKQGGYEQYF. The variable domain in full, with the rest retrieved from reference TRBV19 and TRBJ2-7, is DGGITQSPKYLFRKEGQNVTLSCEQNLNHDAMYWYRQDPGQGLRLIYYSQIVNDFQKGDIAEGYSVSREKKESFPLTVTSAQKNPTAFYLCASSIKQGGYEQYFGPGTRLTVT.

The chain recombines TRBV9 with TRBJ2-5; either TRBD1 or TRBD2 may fit D (5 bases each). This CDR3 region has 14 residues. The V gene lost 0 bases and the J gene lost 9 bases, with 15 bases spanning the gap. Looked up from germline, CDR1 is SGDLS and CDR2 is YYNGEE. The CDR3 coding sequence is TGTGCCAGCAGCGTAGACGAGGGGCGAGGGGCCCAGTACTTC. Protein sequence: CASSVDEGRGAQYF.

This clonotype was seen repeatedly, ten times or more. This rearrangement joins TRBV6-1 to TRBJ1-5, with D unclear. Germline values: CDR1 MNHNS, CDR2 SASEGT. The CDR3 is 12 residues long. Trimming cost V 6 bases and J 3 bases, with 6 bases left between them. CDR3 nucleotide sequence: TGTGCCAGCAGGACGGTCAATCAGCCCCAGCATTTT. Translation gives CASRTVNQPQHF.

J is TRBJ1-2 and V is TRBV20-1; D remains unclear. Trimming pared 0 bases from V and 6 bases from J, leaving 8 bases between. Germline lookup yields CDR1 DFQATT and CDR2 SNEGSKA (reference sequence). The CDR3 runs 12 residues. The CDR3 DNA reads as TGCAGTGCTAGAGAGGGCGGGCATGGCTACACCTTC. It is translated as CSAREGGHGYTF.

This clonotype was detected only a few times. V gene TRBV25-1 combines with J gene TRBJ2-7; a weak D match, TRBD1 (8 bases). The CDR3 is 17 amino acids. CDR1 is MGHDK and CDR2 is SYGVNS in the germline V gene. Trimming shortened V by 4 bases and J by 0 bases, and 19 bases separated the two germline ends. CDR3 DNA: TGTGCCAGCAGTGGGATCACAGGGGGGGACAGCTCCTACGAGCAGTACTTC. As protein: CASSGITGGDSSYEQYF.

There are a few counts of this clonotype. The CDR3 loop reads CASSGHYNQETQYF. As DNA, the CDR3 is TGTGCCAGCAGTGGACATTATAACCAAGAGACCCAGTACTTC. The V gene is TRBV25-1, the J gene TRBJ2-5; D uncertain. The CDR3 has 14 amino acids. The germline V gene has CDR1 MGHDK and CDR2 SYGVNS. V was cut by 4 bases and J by 0 bases, with 9 bases left in between. Supplemented by reference TRBV25-1 and TRBJ2-5, the full variable domain reads EADIYQTPRYLVIGTGKKITLECSQTMGHDKMYWYQQDPGMELHLIHYSYGVNSTEKGDLSSESTVSRIRTEHFPLTLESARPSHTSQYLCASSGHYNQETQYFGPGTRLLVL.